A selection of T cell receptor beta chains follows, all from one sample in a study of T cell responses to AZD1222 COVID-19 vaccine. Libraries were prepared by immunoSEQ multiplex PCR; TCRdb keeps only in-frame clonotypes and omits some of them. The table has around 120,000 clones, 93% seen once. The sample was peripheral blood, taken on day 0 of AZD1222 vaccination. The receptors come from an adult in good health. CDR3s leave out the opening cysteine and the closing phenylalanine or tryptophan. A D gene is named only where the DNA matches it firmly. The size entry is marked missing in some rows and otherwise reads once, few, many or a size class.

d_gene	abundance	v_gene	j_gene	CDR3aa
.	.	TRBV6-4	TRBJ2-3	ASSDGAGPSTDTQY
TRBD1	.	TRBV9	TRBJ1-1	ASSVGDRRANTEAF
TRBD1	.	TRBV10-3	TRBJ1-2	AISESQGART
.	.	TRBV9	TRBJ1-4	ASSASTWDNPNEKLF
TRBD1	.	TRBV11-2	TRBJ1-2	ASSLARTGDGYT
TRBD2	.	TRBV7-9	TRBJ2-1	AIAGGPSNEQF
.	.	TRBV19	TRBJ1-2	ASSIVGEAGYT
.	.	TRBV7-6	TRBJ2-7	ASSSIGEQY
.	.	TRBV18	TRBJ1-4	ASSPVTTNEKLF
.	.	TRBV3-1/TRBV3-2	TRBJ2-7	ASSGYPEGDEQY
.	.	TRBV9	TRBJ2-1	ASSAVRNEQF
.	.	TRBV10-3	TRBJ2-7	AVSREASEQY
.	.	TRBV11-3	TRBJ2-2	ASSLAAGIGELF
.	once	TRBV27	TRBJ1-5	ASSLLLGDNQPQH
TRBD2	.	TRBV5-4	TRBJ2-3	ASGVAGGPTDTQY
TRBD2	.	TRBV4-1	TRBJ2-1	ASSSPGAGGVVGSDEQF
.	.	TRBV5-4	TRBJ2-3	ASSLPGSSTDTQY
TRBD1	.	TRBV5-1	TRBJ1-1	ASSFQGAGSEAF
.	.	TRBV19	TRBJ1-4	ASAGTGGQKLF
TRBD2	.	TRBV27	TRBJ2-5	ATSAGGETQY
.	.	TRBV20-1	TRBJ2-3	SASRRDGGDTQY
.	.	TRBV2	TRBJ2-6	ASRGADGSSGANVLT
.	.	TRBV30	TRBJ2-5	ACAEGRRETQY
.	.	TRBV5-1	TRBJ2-3	ASRKASGTDTQY
.	few	TRBV2	TRBJ2-5	ASSEITFETQY
.	.	TRBV7-9	TRBJ2-5	ASSLGAGQETQY
TRBD2	.	TRBV6-5	TRBJ2-7	ASSRTSLFYEQY
.	.	TRBV6-6	TRBJ2-7	ASSYSRPFYEQY
.	.	TRBV11-2	TRBJ1-6	ASSGPLQGYNSPLH
.	.	TRBV14	TRBJ1-1	ASSQVGGMGTEAF
TRBD1	.	TRBV6-5	TRBJ2-7	ASRKTGGHEQY
.	.	TRBV7-9	TRBJ2-3	ASSLGPPGYTDTQY
.	.	TRBV3-1/TRBV3-2	TRBJ1-1	ASSQAGNTEAF
.	.	TRBV9	TRBJ1-5	ASGDWGNQPQH
.	once	TRBV7-9	TRBJ2-6	ASSLLGSGANVLT
.	.	TRBV11-1	TRBJ1-1	ASSKPGAQAF
.	.	TRBV19	TRBJ1-2	ASKQGNYGYT
TRBD1	.	TRBV2	TRBJ1-4	ASRQGGNDEKLF
.	.	TRBV9	TRBJ1-3	ASSAGGTYSGNTIY
.	.	TRBV2	TRBJ1-5	ASSAGSYSNQPQH
.	.	TRBV28	TRBJ2-7	ASGNYEQY
.	.	TRBV21-1	TRBJ2-5	ASSNQITGPKNVQETQY
.	.	TRBV11-2	TRBJ1-6	ASSLGGSPGSPLH
TRBD1	.	TRBV9	TRBJ2-6	ASSRNRQGNFRSGANVLT
.	.	TRBV27	TRBJ2-7	ASSSVEGPEQY
.	.	TRBV28	TRBJ1-1	ASSFLPLGEAF
.	.	TRBV27	TRBJ1-2	ASSRGVGYT
.	.	TRBV6-5	TRBJ1-1	ASSLSGLGTEAF
TRBD1	.	TRBV5-1	TRBJ1-4	ASSLGQGNEKLF
.	.	TRBV6-5	TRBJ2-5	ASSYRRELFETQY
.	.	TRBV11-3	TRBJ2-1	ASSFGGSSSYNEQF
.	.	TRBV5-1	TRBJ1-1	ASSPLRWGDTEAF
.	once	TRBV6-5	TRBJ1-2	ASRPTGNYGYT
TRBD2	.	TRBV4-1	TRBJ2-3	ASSQDGRDTGGDTQY
.	.	TRBV28	TRBJ1-1	ASRSPGRSDTEAF